The source of this TCR beta chain is a study of blood T cell repertoires in COVID-19. The overall study: Material from acute and convalescent COVID-19 was sourced from the United States, Italy and Spain. PBMCs, B-cell-depleted T cells, or T cells were the source of the cDNA or gDNA that made up the material.

The germline CDR1 and CDR2 sequences are MNHEY and SVGAGI. The length of the CDR3 is 15 residues. Trimming removed 2 bases from V and 2 bases from J, with 13 bases in between. Original processing methods: Reference gene primer amplification in the assay estimated nucleated cell counts. Measured with immunoSEQ multiplex PCR; TCRdb has only the in-frame clones, and not every one. V and J calls and clone size are copied from that table; D and trimming were computed from the DNA. The profile shows about 71,000 clones, about four fifths of them singletons. The clonotype comes from a woman older than 75 with acute or convalescent COVID-19. The rearrangement joins TRBV6-5 to TRBJ2-7; D possibly corresponds to TRBD1 (6 bases). Material for sequencing was peripheral blood. CDR3 in amino acids: CASSYQGIGAYEQYF. The CDR3 coding sequence is TGTGCCAGCAGTTACCAGGGGATCGGCGCCTACGAGCAGTACTTC.